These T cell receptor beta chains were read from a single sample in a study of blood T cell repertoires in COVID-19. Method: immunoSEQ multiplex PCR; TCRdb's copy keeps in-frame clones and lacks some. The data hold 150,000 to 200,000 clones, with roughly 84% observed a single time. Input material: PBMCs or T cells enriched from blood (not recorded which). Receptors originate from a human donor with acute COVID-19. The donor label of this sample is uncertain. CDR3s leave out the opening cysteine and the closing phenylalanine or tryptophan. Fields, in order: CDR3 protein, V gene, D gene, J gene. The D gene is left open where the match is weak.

ASSPRGTGSGETQY,TRBV18,TRBD1,TRBJ2-5
ASRTRGTDTQY,TRBV5-6,NA,TRBJ2-3
ASSWGRVASSYNEQF,TRBV5-1,NA,TRBJ2-1
ASSLAGYGRQPEAF,TRBV5-8,NA,TRBJ1-1
ASSNRGASSYEQY,TRBV6-5,TRBD1,TRBJ2-7
ASSRPGQASYEQY,TRBV5-4,TRBD1,TRBJ2-7
ASKDIYGYT,TRBV27,NA,TRBJ1-2
ATSRAGQGRTDTQY,TRBV15,TRBD1,TRBJ2-3
ASSSGGTYNEQF,TRBV19,TRBD2,TRBJ2-1
ASSIRTGNTEAF,TRBV18,NA,TRBJ1-1
AWDRIGAGPSYEQY,TRBV30,NA,TRBJ2-7
ASSLLGALEAF,TRBV18,NA,TRBJ1-1
ASSLAGGETQY,TRBV5-6,NA,TRBJ2-5
ASSPLGQGLSGANVLT,TRBV18,TRBD1,TRBJ2-6
ASSPDSLSNQPQH,TRBV2,NA,TRBJ1-5
ASSPGQGSYT,TRBV5-5,TRBD1,TRBJ1-2
ASSGLLAGWKETQY,TRBV12-1,NA,TRBJ2-5